This entry is about one TCR beta chain. The sample originates from a study of neoadjuvant anti-PD-1 for oral cavity cancer. Trimming stripped 2 bases from V and 0 bases from J, with 11 bases between. The CDR3 is 15 amino acids. Germline CDR1 and CDR2: KGHSH and LQKENI. The data were produced by immunoSEQ multiplex PCR, yet TCRdb's version contains in-frame clones alone and is incomplete. This table has about 5,700 clones, roughly 60% appearing once. Sequencing used tumor tissue, obtained before nivolumab (anti-PD-1) treatment. The V call is TRBV18, the J call TRBJ2-7, with a weak D call TRBD2 (6 bases). The sequence came from a person aged 35-79 years with oral cavity squamous cell carcinoma. CDR3 DNA: TGTGCCAGCTCACCAGGAGGGCTCACCTCCTACGAGCAGTACTTC. Residues: CASSPGGLTSYEQYF.